A selection of T cell receptor beta chains follows, all from one sample in a study of blood T cells in healthy people across ages. TCRdb analysed the 5' RACE reads with MiXCR anew, one entry per CDR3 protein. Of about 680,000 distinct CDR3 sequences listed, roughly 50% are singletons. Sequenced material: blood. All receptors derive from a woman aged 55-69 years in good health. Both conserved end residues are part of each CDR3.

j_gene: TRBJ2-5; v_gene: TRBV5-1; CDR3aa: CASSGGTGKGDELYF
j_gene: TRBJ2-7; v_gene: TRBV10-3; CDR3aa: CAIGPGGGTYEQYF
j_gene: TRBJ2-3; v_gene: TRBV6-2/TRBV6-3; CDR3aa: CASKLGLALDTQYF
j_gene: TRBJ2-1; v_gene: TRBV4-2; CDR3aa: CASSQDGTSGITRNEQFF
j_gene: NA; v_gene: TRBV7-2; CDR3aa: CASSLGGGRQQETQYF
j_gene: TRBJ1-2; v_gene: TRBV7-2; CDR3aa: CASSEGTEFNYGYTF
j_gene: TRBJ1-5; v_gene: TRBV30; CDR3aa: CAWSVTGGGQPQHF
j_gene: TRBJ2-7; v_gene: TRBV3-1; CDR3aa: CASSQAPLSSYEQYF
j_gene: TRBJ2-3; v_gene: TRBV6-1; CDR3aa: CASSEAGGKGTQYF
j_gene: TRBJ2-5; v_gene: TRBV4-2; CDR3aa: CASSLKRGAGETQYF
j_gene: TRBJ2-3; v_gene: TRBV28; CDR3aa: CASRFSPSSADTQYF
j_gene: TRBJ2-1; v_gene: TRBV4-3; CDR3aa: CASSRDLRGSGEQFF
j_gene: TRBJ1-2; v_gene: TRBV7-9; CDR3aa: CASSTESYGYTF
j_gene: TRBJ2-7; v_gene: TRBV12-3/TRBV12-4; CDR3aa: CASSYAGTGVYEQYF
j_gene: TRBJ1-2; v_gene: TRBV6-6; CDR3aa: CASVPDRHYGYTF
j_gene: TRBJ2-3; v_gene: TRBV7-2; CDR3aa: CASSSSGRLTDTQYF
j_gene: TRBJ1-2; v_gene: TRBV20-1; CDR3aa: CSARGGTGHGYTF
j_gene: TRBJ2-1; v_gene: TRBV2; CDR3aa: CASSESGPTYNEQFF
j_gene: TRBJ2-6; v_gene: TRBV5-8; CDR3aa: CASSRTGEWGANVLTF
j_gene: TRBJ2-1; v_gene: TRBV24-1; CDR3aa: CATSEFSGRAYNEQFF
j_gene: TRBJ1-1; v_gene: TRBV11-2; CDR3aa: CASSADRYPWEAFF
j_gene: TRBJ2-5; v_gene: TRBV3-1; CDR3aa: CASSRRTAGGQETQYF
j_gene: TRBJ1-1; v_gene: TRBV12-3/TRBV12-4; CDR3aa: CASRATGHLNTEAFF
j_gene: TRBJ1-5; v_gene: TRBV20-1; CDR3aa: CSARDRGRPLNQPQHF
j_gene: TRBJ2-1; v_gene: TRBV12-3/TRBV12-4; CDR3aa: CASSFGPKNEQFF
j_gene: TRBJ2-1; v_gene: TRBV5-1; CDR3aa: CASSFLVGAGNEQFF